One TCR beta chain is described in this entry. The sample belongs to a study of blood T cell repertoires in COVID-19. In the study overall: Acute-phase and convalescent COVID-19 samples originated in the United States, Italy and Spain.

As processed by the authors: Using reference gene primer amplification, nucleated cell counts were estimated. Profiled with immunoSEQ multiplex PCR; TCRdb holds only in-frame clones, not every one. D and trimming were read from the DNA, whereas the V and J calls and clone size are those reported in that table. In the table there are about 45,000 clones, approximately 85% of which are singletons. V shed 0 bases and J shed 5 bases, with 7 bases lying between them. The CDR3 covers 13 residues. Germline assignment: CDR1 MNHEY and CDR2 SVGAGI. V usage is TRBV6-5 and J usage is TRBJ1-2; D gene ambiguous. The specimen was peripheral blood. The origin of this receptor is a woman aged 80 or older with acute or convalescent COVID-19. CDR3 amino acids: CASSYSTSYGYTF. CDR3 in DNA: TGTGCCAGCAGTTACTCGACATCGTATGGCTACACCTTC.